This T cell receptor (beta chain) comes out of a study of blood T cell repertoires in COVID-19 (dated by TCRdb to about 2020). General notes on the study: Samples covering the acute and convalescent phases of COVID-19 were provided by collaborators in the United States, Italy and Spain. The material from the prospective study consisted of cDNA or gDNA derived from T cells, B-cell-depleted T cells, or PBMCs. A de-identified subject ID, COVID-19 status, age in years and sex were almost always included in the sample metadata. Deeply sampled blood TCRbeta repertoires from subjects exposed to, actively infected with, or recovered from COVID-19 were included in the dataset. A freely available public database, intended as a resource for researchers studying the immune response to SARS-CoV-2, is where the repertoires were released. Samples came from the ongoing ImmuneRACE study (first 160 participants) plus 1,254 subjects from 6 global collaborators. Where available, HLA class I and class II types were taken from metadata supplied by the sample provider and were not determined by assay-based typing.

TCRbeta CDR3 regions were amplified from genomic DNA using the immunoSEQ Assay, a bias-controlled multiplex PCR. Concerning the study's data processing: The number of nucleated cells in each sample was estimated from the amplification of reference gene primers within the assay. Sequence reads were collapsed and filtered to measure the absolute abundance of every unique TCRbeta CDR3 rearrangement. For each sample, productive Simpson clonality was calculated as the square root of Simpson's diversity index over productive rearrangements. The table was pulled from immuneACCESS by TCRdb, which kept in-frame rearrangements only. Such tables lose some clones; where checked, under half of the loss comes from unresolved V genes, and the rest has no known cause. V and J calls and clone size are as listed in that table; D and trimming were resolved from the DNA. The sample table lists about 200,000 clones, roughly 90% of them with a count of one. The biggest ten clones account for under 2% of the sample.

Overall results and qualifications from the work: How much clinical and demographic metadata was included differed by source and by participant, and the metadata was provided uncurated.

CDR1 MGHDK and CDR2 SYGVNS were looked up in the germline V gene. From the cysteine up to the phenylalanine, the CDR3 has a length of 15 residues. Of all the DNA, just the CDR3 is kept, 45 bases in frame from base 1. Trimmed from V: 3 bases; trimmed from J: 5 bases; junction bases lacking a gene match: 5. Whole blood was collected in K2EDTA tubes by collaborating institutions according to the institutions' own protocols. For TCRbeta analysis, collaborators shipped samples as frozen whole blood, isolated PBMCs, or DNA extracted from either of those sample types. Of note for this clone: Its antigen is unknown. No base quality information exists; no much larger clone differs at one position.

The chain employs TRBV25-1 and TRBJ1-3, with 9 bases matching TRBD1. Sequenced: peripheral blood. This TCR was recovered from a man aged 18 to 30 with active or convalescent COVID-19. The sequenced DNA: TGTGCCAGCAGTGATCCTGGACAGGGGCGAAACACCATATATTTT. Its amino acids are CASSDPGQGRNTIYF.